Listed here is a single TCR beta chain. Its specificity is not known. The CDR3 covers 15 residues. Germline assignment: CDR1 MRHNA and CDR2 SNTAGT. Between the trimmed V and J ends, which lost 0 bases and 10 bases, there was a span of 16 bases. TCRdb re-called the reads with MiXCR, one entry per CDR3 protein. The sample lists about 920,000 distinct CDR3 sequences; around 29% were seen once. This entry is derived from a study of T cell repertoires in cytomegalovirus infection. Specimen: cultured CD8+ T cells from PBMCs, collected from culture after CMV antigen stimulation. The sequence came from a human donor in good health (CMV status not recorded). Some clones in this sample may be carry-over from other donors' samples. The chain joins TRBV6-4 to TRBJ2-1; TRBD2 might be the D (6 bases). The CDR3 nucleotides read TGTGCCAGCAGTGACTCACCTTCCGGGAGATCCGAGCAGTTCTTC. It encodes CASSDSPSGRSEQFF.